This TCR beta chain was sequenced during a study of cytomegalovirus exposure and HLA in healthy donors. Broader study findings: In most subjects, TCR beta sequences reportedly gave accurate predictions of HLA-A and HLA-B alleles. Common viral pathogens were later found to be apparently linked to several of the most significant clusters. Beyond CMV serostatus, there was no information to go on about immune exposure.

Both 60 Vbeta primers and 13 Jbeta primers went into the PCR. Sequenced by immunoSEQ multiplex PCR; TCRdb stores in-frame clones only, minus some. The sample yields a few hundred thousand clones, 82% seen once. This CDR3 is 14 amino acids long. CDR1 is KGHSH, CDR2 LQKENI, per germline. V was cut by 4 bases and J by 9 bases, with 16 bases left in between. With respect to this clone: The antigen remains unidentified.

The origin of this receptor is a woman aged 40-49 years in good health and CMV-seronegative. Material for sequencing was PBMCs. This sequence joins TRBV18 and TRBJ2-1, with a possible D match to TRBD2 (5 bases). This CDR3 reads CASSQASSDSEQFF. CDR3 nucleotides: TGTGCCAGCTCACAGGCTAGCTCGGATTCTGAGCAGTTCTTC.